This TCR beta chain was sequenced for a study of sequential checkpoint blockade in melanoma. The wider study: Randomization was 1:1 between first-line nivolumab→ipilimumab and ipilimumab→nivolumab.

Germline-derived CDR1 and CDR2 are LGHNA and YSLEER. This CDR3 is 12 amino acids long. J lost 13 bases, V lost 6 bases, and 7 bases had no gene match. Measured with immunoSEQ multiplex PCR; TCRdb has only the in-frame clones, and not every one. The profile covers 10,000 or so clones, with roughly 63% appearing a single time and 35% to 45% taken by the ten largest. The treatment was: randomized to nivolumab then ipilimumab (arm A) or the reverse (arm B). This clone is classed as medium-sized. This sequence joins TRBV4-3 and TRBJ2-1, with 9 bases matching TRBD2. Sequences were derived from CD8+ T cells sorted from blood (inferred from file names), sampled from a patient given nivolumab and ipilimumab in sequence. This receptor was identified in a human donor with melanoma. In nucleotides, the CDR3 is TGCGCCAGCAGTCCTAGCGGGACTGAACAGTTCTTC. Translated, it gives CASSPSGTEQFF.